Here is one T cell receptor (beta chain) with its context. The clone's antigen remains unknown. Per-nucleotide qualities are absent, and no much larger clonotype sits a single base away. Libraries were constructed by the immunoSEQ multiplex PCR assay. TCRdb holds this immuneACCESS table with in-frame rearrangements only. Some clones are missing; in checked studies, unresolved V genes explain under half, and the rest has no known cause. This sample has over 60,000 clones in its table, and approximately 94% of those were observed once. Around 1.7% of the sample comes from the top ten. The data are from a study of preoperative IRX-2 immunotherapy in early breast cancer (dated 2019 in TCRdb). The meaning of the sample's treatment or condition label: preoperative locoregional IRX-2 cytokine immunotherapy. The samples were obtained from a phase Ib study that tested preoperative, locoregional IRX-2 cytokine immunotherapy designed to prime immune responses. Patients with early-stage breast cancer who were given IRX-2 before surgery served as donors.

The CDR3 runs 13 residues from the cysteine to the phenylalanine. Of all the DNA, just the CDR3 is kept, 39 bases in frame from base 1. The germline V gene provides CDR1 SGDLS and CDR2 YYNGEE. The junction carries 9 bases between V and J, which are trimmed by 3 bases and 5 bases respectively. The chain joins TRBV9 to TRBJ1-5; no confident D gene assignment can be made. This receptor was taken from a human donor with breast cancer. Sampling was conducted from a patient treated with IRX-2 immunotherapy. The DNA is TGTGCCAGCAGCGCCGCAGGATATCAGCCCCAGCATTTT. Its product reads: CASSAAGYQPQHF.